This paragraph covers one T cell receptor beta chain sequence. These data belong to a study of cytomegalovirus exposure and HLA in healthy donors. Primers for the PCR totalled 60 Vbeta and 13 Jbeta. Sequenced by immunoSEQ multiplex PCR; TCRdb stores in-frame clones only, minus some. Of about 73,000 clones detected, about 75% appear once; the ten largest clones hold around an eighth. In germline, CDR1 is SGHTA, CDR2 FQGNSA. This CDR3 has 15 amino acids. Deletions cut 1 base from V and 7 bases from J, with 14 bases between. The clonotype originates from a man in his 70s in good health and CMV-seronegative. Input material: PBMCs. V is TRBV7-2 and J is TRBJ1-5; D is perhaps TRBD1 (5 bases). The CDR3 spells CASSLGQGLGQPQHF. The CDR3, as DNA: TGTGCCAGCAGCTTAGGCCAGGGATTAGGGCAGCCCCAGCATTTT.